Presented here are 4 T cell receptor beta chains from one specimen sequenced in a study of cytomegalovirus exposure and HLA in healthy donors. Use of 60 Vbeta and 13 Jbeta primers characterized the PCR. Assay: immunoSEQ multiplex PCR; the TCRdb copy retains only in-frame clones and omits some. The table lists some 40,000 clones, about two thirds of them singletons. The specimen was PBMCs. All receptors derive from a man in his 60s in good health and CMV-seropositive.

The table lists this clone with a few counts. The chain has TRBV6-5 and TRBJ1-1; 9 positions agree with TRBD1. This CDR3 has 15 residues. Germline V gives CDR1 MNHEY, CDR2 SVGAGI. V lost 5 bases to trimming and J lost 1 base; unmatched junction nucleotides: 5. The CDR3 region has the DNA TGTGCCAGCAGTAAGGACAGGGGAGCGAACACTGAAGCTTTCTTT. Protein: CASSKDRGANTEAFF.

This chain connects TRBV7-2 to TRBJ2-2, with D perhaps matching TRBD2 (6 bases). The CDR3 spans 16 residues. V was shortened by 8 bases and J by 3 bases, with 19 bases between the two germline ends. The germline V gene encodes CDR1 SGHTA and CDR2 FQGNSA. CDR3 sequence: CASCPVWGVDTGELFF. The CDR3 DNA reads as TGTGCCAGCTGCCCGGTTTGGGGGGTAGACACCGGGGAGCTGTTTTTT.

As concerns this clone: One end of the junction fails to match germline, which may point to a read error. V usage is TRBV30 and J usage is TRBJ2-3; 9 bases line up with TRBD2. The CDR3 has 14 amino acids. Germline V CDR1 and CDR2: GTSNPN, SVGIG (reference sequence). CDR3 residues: CAWGVLAGADTQYF. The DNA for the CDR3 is TGTGCCTGGGGTGTACTAGCGGGTGCAGATACGCAGTATTTT.

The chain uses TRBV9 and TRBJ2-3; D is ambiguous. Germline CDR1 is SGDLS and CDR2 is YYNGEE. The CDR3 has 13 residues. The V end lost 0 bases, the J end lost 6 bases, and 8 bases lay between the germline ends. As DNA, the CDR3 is TGTGCCAGCAGCGTAGAGAGGAGCGATACGCAGTATTTT. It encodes CASSVERSDTQYF.